The rows below give T cell receptor beta chains drawn from one sample of a study of blood T cell repertoires in COVID-19. The method was immunoSEQ multiplex PCR; TCRdb's version includes in-frame clones alone and lacks a portion of them. The sample holds about 65,000 clones, approximately 80% seen once. The sequencing input was peripheral blood. The origin of the receptors is a man older than 75 with acute or convalescent COVID-19. Both conserved end residues are part of each CDR3. Clone size is not always given. Where it is, it says once, few, many or a class for expanded clones.

abundance	v_gene	j_gene	CDR3aa
NA	TRBV5-6	TRBJ2-5	CASSWPGQGETQYF
NA	TRBV11-3	TRBJ2-7	CASSLARDRGYEQYF
once	TRBV4-1	TRBJ1-1	CASSLQPGQGADGTEAFF
NA	TRBV19	TRBJ1-4	CASSLDRDANEKLFF
few	TRBV19	TRBJ1-4	CASSMGQGINEKLFF
NA	TRBV19	TRBJ1-2	CASSQISGTGDYGYTF
NA	TRBV6-5	TRBJ2-7	CASSLAKSSYEQYF
NA	TRBV19	TRBJ1-2	CASSPYTQVDYGYTF
NA	TRBV2	TRBJ1-4	CARGGQGVTNEKLFF
NA	TRBV5-5	TRBJ2-5	CASEGGRGETQYF
once	TRBV11-3	TRBJ1-4	CASSTSTGELFF
NA	TRBV5-1	TRBJ1-1	CASSPAAGMMNTEAFF
NA	TRBV18	TRBJ2-5	CASFPQGSQETQYF
NA	TRBV3-1/TRBV3-2	TRBJ2-2	CASSQDLTGGELFF
NA	TRBV12-3/TRBV12-4	TRBJ1-1	CASSLTGGDEAFF
NA	TRBV2	TRBJ1-1	CASSERQGVNTEAFF
NA	TRBV12-3/TRBV12-4	TRBJ1-1	CASSRAGTEAFF
few	TRBV7-3	TRBJ2-2	CASSLTLSAGELFF
many	TRBV6-5	TRBJ2-2	CASSYDSGTGELFF
NA	TRBV28	TRBJ1-2	CASSLTGSYGYTF
NA	TRBV7-9	TRBJ1-2	CASSIPGRGGYGYTF
NA	TRBV3-1/TRBV3-2	TRBJ1-5	CASSQGGGPYSNQPQHF
NA	TRBV3-1/TRBV3-2	TRBJ2-1	CASSQTTGLNEQFF
few	TRBV3-1/TRBV3-2	TRBJ2-7	CASSHSYEQYF
once	TRBV6-6	TRBJ1-1	CASSYSGSLNTEAFF
NA	TRBV30	TRBJ2-6	CAWSVWGSQSGANVLTF
NA	TRBV27	TRBJ1-5	CASSLEYGTGAHF